The 10 T cell receptor beta chains listed next were all sequenced from one sample in a study of T-cell reconstitution after alpha-beta-depleted transplantation in children. Preparation of the TCRbeta library involved a method that used unique molecular identifiers. TCRdb re-derived calls from the PCR reads in MiXCR, one entry per CDR3 protein. The sample holds some 530,000 distinct CDR3 sequences; 9.5% to 15% are singletons and the top ten take about 5%. The sequencing here drew on PBMCs from the stem cell graft donor, taken from the stem cell graft. The receptors were sampled from a human donor who donated a stem cell graft to a child with combined immunodeficiency.

This clonotype appeared a few times. The chain uses TRBV28 and TRBJ2-7; TRBD2 aligns across 7 bases. The V segment lost 3 bases and the J segment 5 bases; nucleotides outside the gene matches: 13. Looked up from germline, CDR1 is MDHEN and CDR2 is SYDVKM. The CDR3 consists of 16 residues. CDR3: CASSFTLGGRLHEQYF. DNA of the CDR3: TGTGCCAGCAGTTTTACTTTGGGAGGGCGCCTCCACGAGCAGTACTTC.

The genes are TRBV3-1 and TRBJ2-3; no clear D gene. The V gene lost 4 bases and the J gene lost 4 bases, with 15 bases spanning the gap. The CDR3 is 15 residues long. The germline gives CDR1 LGHDT, CDR2 YNNKEL (reference sequence). The CDR3 loop reads CASSLKGPKADTQYF. The CDR3 DNA reads TGTGCCAGCAGCCTTAAGGGCCCAAAAGCAGATACGCAGTATTTT.

The chain carries TRBV7-2 and TRBJ2-1, with a tentative D call TRBD2 (7 bases). Trimming pared 0 bases from V and 10 bases from J, leaving 25 bases between. The CDR3 runs to 18 residues. The V gene's germline CDR1 is SGHTA and CDR2 FQGNSA. CDR3 sequence: CASSLAPIWGRAGGEQFF. CDR3 in DNA: TGTGCCAGCAGCTTAGCCCCCATCTGGGGGAGGGCCGGGGGCGAGCAGTTCTTC. The variable domain in full, completed from reference TRBV7-2 and TRBJ2-1, reads GAGVSQSPSNKVTEKGKDVELRCDPISGHTALYWYRQSLGQGLEFLIYFQGNSAPDKSGLPSDRFSAERTGGSVSTLTIQRTQQEDSAVYLCASSLAPIWGRAGGEQFFGPGTRLTVL.

This clonotype was seen only a few times. CDR3 coding DNA: TGTGCCAGCAGTTTACAGGGGGCGATGGCCTACGAGCAGTACTTC. Its protein is CASSLQGAMAYEQYF. This sequence joins TRBV27 and TRBJ2-7; TRBD1 agrees at 8 bases. There are 15 residues in the CDR3. CDR1 MNHEY and CDR2 SMNVEV come from the germline V gene (reference sequence). V gave up 2 bases and J gave up 2 bases; unmatched junction bases: 5.

J is TRBJ2-5 and V is TRBV10-2; TRBD1 agrees at 9 bases. The CDR3 covers 15 residues. The germline V gene encodes CDR1 WSHSY and CDR2 SAAADI. Trimming at V came to 3 bases and at J to 1 base, leaving 3 bases not matched to a gene. The CDR3 nucleotides read TGCGCCAGCAGTGAAGGGACAGGGCTCCAAGAGACCCAGTACTTC. Encoded protein: CASSEGTGLQETQYF.

This clonotype was counted a few times. The J gene is TRBJ1-5, the V gene TRBV3-1, with D hard to call. CDR3 length equals 14 residues. CDR1 and CDR2 from the germline V gene are LGHDT and YNNKEL (reference sequence). Trimming removed 1 base at V and 5 bases at J, with 9 bases between. The CDR3 DNA sequence: TGTGCCAGCAGCCAAGGCAGGCGAGATCAGCCCCAGCATTTT. It specifies CASSQGRRDQPQHF. Drawing the rest from reference TRBV3-1 and TRBJ1-5, the complete variable domain is DTAVSQTPKYLVTQMGNDKSIKCEQNLGHDTMYWYKQDSKKFLKIMFSYNNKELIINETVPNRFSPKSPDKAHLNLHINSLELGDSAVYFCASSQGRRDQPQHFGDGTRLSIL.

This sequence joins TRBV6-5 and TRBJ1-1, with a possible D match to TRBD1 (6 bases). The V gene lost 2 bases and the J gene lost 1 base, with 8 bases spanning the gap. Germline V gene data show CDR1 as MNHEY and CDR2 as SVGAGI. This CDR3 contains 14 residues. The chain's CDR3 is CASSYRGRNTEAFF. In nucleotides, the CDR3 is TGTGCCAGCAGTTACAGGGGGAGGAACACTGAAGCTTTCTTT.

The chain couples TRBV9 to TRBJ2-1; 9 nucleotides match TRBD1. Germline CDR1 reads SGDLS; CDR2 reads YYNGEE. This CDR3 has 15 residues. V was clipped by 2 bases and J by 4 bases; unmatched bases: 4. DNA for the CDR3: TGTGCCAGCAGCGTTCACAGGGGGCTTTACAATGAGCAGTTCTTC. It yields the protein CASSVHRGLYNEQFF. Using reference TRBV9 and TRBJ2-1 for the parts outside the CDR3, the full variable domain is DSGVTQTPKHLITATGQRVTLRCSPRSGDLSVYWYQQSLDQGLQFLIQYYNGEERAKGNILERFSAQQFPDLHSELNLSSLELGDSALYFCASSVHRGLYNEQFFGPGTRLTVL.

This sequence joins TRBV30 and TRBJ2-1, with D hard to call. Trimming removed 0 bases at V and 10 bases at J, with 7 bases between. CDR1 and CDR2 (germline): GTSNPN, SVGIG (reference sequence). The CDR3 length is 11 residues. The chain's CDR3 is CAWSVPAEQFF. In nucleotides, the CDR3 is TGTGCCTGGAGTGTACCAGCAGAGCAGTTCTTC.

V usage is TRBV5-1 and J usage is TRBJ2-7, with D possibly matching TRBD2 (6 bases). The CDR3 length is 15 residues. The V and J ends lost 5 bases and 1 base respectively, with 16 bases between them. CDR1 is SGHRS, CDR2 YFSETQ, per germline. The CDR3 DNA reads TGCGCCAGCAGACTCGGGACTCTTAATTCCTACGAGCAGTACTTC. Protein sequence: CASRLGTLNSYEQYF.